This is a list of T cell receptor beta chains from one sample in a study of cytomegalovirus exposure and HLA in healthy donors. Data came from immunoSEQ multiplex PCR; TCRdb stores just in-frame clones and leaves some out. The data contain approximately 180,000 clones, 75% to 90% of them seen just once; the ten biggest clones take up approximately 6.7%. Source material: PBMCs. The source is a man younger than 45 in good health and CMV-seropositive. CDR3s include the opening cysteine and the closing phenylalanine or tryptophan. Each record gives: J gene, clone size, D gene, V gene, CDR3 protein, CDR3 DNA. A D gene is named only where the DNA matches it firmly. Expanded clones get a size class; other rows say once, few or many, or leave the size out.

TRBJ2-2	NA	NA	TRBV2	CASRQGTNTGELFF	TGTGCCAGCAGACAGGGAACGAACACCGGGGAGCTGTTTTTT
TRBJ1-6	NA	NA	TRBV5-1	CASSSGVAHGPLHF	TGCGCCAGCAGCTCGGGGGTGGCACATGGACCCCTCCACTTT
TRBJ1-1	NA	NA	TRBV6-5	CASSYPARGNTEAFF	TGTGCCAGCAGTTACCCGGCCAGGGGAAACACTGAAGCTTTCTTT
TRBJ1-4	NA	NA	TRBV7-9	CASSFRREKLFF	TGTGCCAGCAGCTTCCGCCGGGAAAAACTGTTTTTT
TRBJ1-3	NA	TRBD1	TRBV7-2	CASSLDPGGAGNTIYF	TGTGCCAGCAGCTTAGATCCAGGGGGCGCAGGAAACACCATATATTTT
TRBJ2-7	few	TRBD1	TRBV6-5	CASSRDRGSYEQYF	TGTGCCAGCAGTAGGGACAGAGGATCCTACGAGCAGTACTTC
TRBJ2-1	NA	NA	TRBV29-1	CSVYDGGTETYNEQFF	TGCAGCGTTTACGATGGAGGGACAGAGACCTACAATGAGCAGTTCTTC
TRBJ2-7	NA	NA	TRBV9	CASSVATTRFSYEQYF	TGTGCCAGCAGCGTAGCAACAACCAGGTTTTCCTACGAGCAGTACTTC
TRBJ2-5	NA	TRBD1	TRBV6-1	CASSPGTGRSETQYF	TGTGCCAGCAGTCCCGGGACAGGGAGGAGTGAGACCCAGTACTTC
TRBJ2-1	NA	TRBD2	TRBV2	CASTVVAGGSGSYNEQFF	TGTGCCAGCACTGTAGTAGCGGGAGGTAGCGGCTCCTACAATGAGCAGTTCTTC
TRBJ2-5	NA	TRBD2	TRBV6-5	CASSLTSGGAETQYF	TGTGCCAGCAGTTTGACTAGCGGGGGGGCAGAGACCCAGTACTTC
TRBJ1-2	NA	TRBD1	TRBV7-9	CASRSTGVPNYGYTF	TGTGCCAGCAGATCCACAGGGGTCCCTAACTATGGCTACACCTTC
TRBJ2-5	NA	NA	TRBV19	CASRDLTGGSPETQYF	TGTGCCAGTAGAGACCTCACAGGTGGGTCACCGGAGACCCAGTACTTC
TRBJ2-6	NA	NA	TRBV4-2	CASSSQGSGSGANVLTF	TGTGCCAGCAGCAGCCAGGGGAGCGGATCCGGGGCCAACGTCCTGACTTTC
TRBJ1-2	NA	TRBD1	TRBV5-4	CASSLVGVDRGRDGYTF	TGTGCCAGCAGCTTGGTTGGGGTTGACAGGGGGCGTGATGGCTACACCTTC
TRBJ2-7	NA	TRBD2	TRBV7-3	CASSLTSGSSEQYF	TGTGCCAGCAGCTTAACCAGCGGGAGCTCCGAGCAGTACTTC
TRBJ2-3	NA	TRBD2	TRBV7-2	CASSQVLAGGDNTQYF	TGTGCCAGCAGTCAAGTACTAGCGGGAGGAGACAATACGCAGTATTTT
TRBJ1-5	NA	TRBD1	TRBV28	CASSLDWDRARQPQHF	TGTGCCAGCAGTTTAGATTGGGACAGGGCCCGTCAGCCCCAGCATTTT
TRBJ2-4	NA	TRBD2	TRBV9	CASSPSPTSGETIQYF	TGTGCCAGCAGCCCCTCCCCGACTAGCGGAGAGACCATTCAGTACTTC
TRBJ1-2	NA	NA	TRBV19	CASSATPSGGTGYTF	TGTGCCAGTAGTGCCACCCCCTCGGGGGGTACTGGCTACACCTTC
TRBJ2-2	NA	TRBD1	TRBV27	CASSFRTGETGELFF	TGTGCCAGCAGTTTCAGGACAGGGGAGACCGGGGAGCTGTTTTTT
TRBJ2-5	NA	TRBD1	TRBV9	CASSVGTGGPWETQYF	TGTGCCAGCAGCGTAGGGACAGGGGGCCCGTGGGAGACCCAGTACTTC
TRBJ2-3	NA	NA	TRBV18	CASSPPARDSEGDTQYF	TGTGCCAGCTCACCACCGGCGAGGGACTCGGAGGGAGATACGCAGTATTTT
TRBJ2-7	NA	NA	TRBV7-9	CSSSYREGEQYF	TGTTCCAGCAGCTACAGGGAAGGCGAGCAGTACTTC
TRBJ1-5	few	NA	TRBV27	CASSLGGTGTRTQPQHF	TGTGCCAGCAGTTTAGGAGGAACAGGGACCCGGACTCAGCCCCAGCATTTT
TRBJ2-1	NA	TRBD2	TRBV12-5	CASGLVSGSVNEQFF	TGTGCTAGTGGTTTGGTCAGCGGGAGTGTGAATGAGCAGTTCTTC
TRBJ2-2	NA	TRBD1	TRBV5-4	CASRVTGGAGELFF	TGTGCCAGCAGGGTGACAGGGGGCGCCGGGGAGCTGTTTTTT
TRBJ1-3	NA	NA	TRBV7-9	CASSVLRDKLGNTIYF	TGTGCCAGCAGCGTCTTACGCGATAAACTTGGAAACACCATATATTTT
TRBJ1-2	NA	NA	TRBV5-1	CASSLTGIENYGYTF	TGCGCCAGCAGCTTGACAGGGATAGAGAACTATGGCTACACCTTC
TRBJ2-3	NA	NA	TRBV9	CASSATARVAQYF	TGTGCCAGCAGCGCCACGGCGAGGGTGGCGCAGTATTTT
TRBJ2-7	NA	NA	TRBV9	CASSPYGGHEQYF	TGTGCCAGCAGCCCGTACGGGGGGCACGAGCAGTACTTC
TRBJ2-5	once	NA	TRBV14	CASSQGGRVPEETQYF	TGTGCCAGCAGCCAAGGTGGCAGGGTTCCCGAAGAGACCCAGTACTTC
TRBJ2-7	NA	TRBD2	TRBV10-2	CASSDGTTFYEQYF	TGCGCCAGCAGTGATGGGACTACCTTCTACGAGCAGTACTTC
TRBJ2-7	once	TRBD1	TRBV5-1	CASSAKTGGLDEQYF	TGCGCCAGCAGCGCTAAGACAGGGGGCTTGGACGAGCAGTACTTC
TRBJ2-3	NA	NA	TRBV2	CASIPLGGGRTDTQYF	TGTGCCAGCATCCCTTTAGGGGGGGGACGCACAGATACGCAGTATTTT
TRBJ1-5	NA	NA	TRBV5-1	CASSFNGLDSNQPQHF	TGCGCCAGCAGCTTCAACGGCCTGGACAGTAATCAGCCCCAGCATTTT
TRBJ2-7	NA	NA	TRBV7-8	CASSLGSNREKNEQYF	TGTGCCAGCAGCTTAGGATCGAACAGGGAAAAGAACGAGCAGTACTTC